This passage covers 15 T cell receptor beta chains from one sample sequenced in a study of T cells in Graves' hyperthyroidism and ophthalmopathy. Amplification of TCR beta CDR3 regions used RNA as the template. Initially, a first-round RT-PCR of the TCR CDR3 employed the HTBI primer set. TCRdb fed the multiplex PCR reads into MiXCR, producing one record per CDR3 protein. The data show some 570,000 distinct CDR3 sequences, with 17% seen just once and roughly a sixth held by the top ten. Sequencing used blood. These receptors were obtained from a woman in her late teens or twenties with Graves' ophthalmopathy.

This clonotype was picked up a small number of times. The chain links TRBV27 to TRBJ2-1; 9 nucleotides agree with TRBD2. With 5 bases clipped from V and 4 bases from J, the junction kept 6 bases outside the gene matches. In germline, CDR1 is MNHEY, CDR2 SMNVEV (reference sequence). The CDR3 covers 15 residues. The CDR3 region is CASSHPSGEYNEQFF. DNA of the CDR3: TGTGCCAGCAGTCATCCTAGCGGGGAATACAATGAGCAGTTCTTC.

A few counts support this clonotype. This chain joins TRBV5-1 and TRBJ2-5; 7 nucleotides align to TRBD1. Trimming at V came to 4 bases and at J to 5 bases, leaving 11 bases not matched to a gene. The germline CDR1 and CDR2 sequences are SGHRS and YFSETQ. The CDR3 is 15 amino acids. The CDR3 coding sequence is TGCGCCAGCAGCGACCTAGTCACAGGGGTGGAGACCCAGTACTTC. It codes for CASSDLVTGVETQYF. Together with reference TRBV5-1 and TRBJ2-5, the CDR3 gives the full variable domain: KAGVTQTPRYLIKTRGQQVTLSCSPISGHRSVSWYQQTPGQGLQFLFEYFSETQRNKGNFPGRFSGRQFSNSRSEMNVSTLELGDSALYLCASSDLVTGVETQYFGPGTRLLVL.

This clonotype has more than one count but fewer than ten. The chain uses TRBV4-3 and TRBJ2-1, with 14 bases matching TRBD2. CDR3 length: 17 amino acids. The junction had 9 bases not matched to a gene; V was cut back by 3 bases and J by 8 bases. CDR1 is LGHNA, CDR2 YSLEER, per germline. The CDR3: CASSQEPGLAGADEQFF. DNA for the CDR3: TGCGCCAGCAGCCAGGAACCGGGACTAGCGGGAGCGGATGAGCAGTTCTTC.

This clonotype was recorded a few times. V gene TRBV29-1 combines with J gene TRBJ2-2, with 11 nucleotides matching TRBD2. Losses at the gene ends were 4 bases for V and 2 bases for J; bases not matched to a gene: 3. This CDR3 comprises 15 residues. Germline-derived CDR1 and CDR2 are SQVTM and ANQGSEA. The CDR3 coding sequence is TGCAGCGTTGCGGGACTAGCGGACAACACCGGGGAGCTGTTTTTT. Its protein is CSVAGLADNTGELFF.

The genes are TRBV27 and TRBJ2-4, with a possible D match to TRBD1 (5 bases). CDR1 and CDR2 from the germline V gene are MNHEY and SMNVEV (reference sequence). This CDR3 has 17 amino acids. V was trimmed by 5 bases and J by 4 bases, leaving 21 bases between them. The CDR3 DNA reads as TGTGCCAGCAGTCACCTGGGCGACCCGACAGCTAAAAACATTCAGTACTTC. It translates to CASSHLGDPTAKNIQYF.

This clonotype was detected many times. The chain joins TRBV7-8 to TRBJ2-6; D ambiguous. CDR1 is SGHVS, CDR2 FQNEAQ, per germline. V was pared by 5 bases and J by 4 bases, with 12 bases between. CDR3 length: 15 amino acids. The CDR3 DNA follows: TGTGCCAGCAGCCTTATGGGTTCCGGGGCCAACGTCCTGACTTTC. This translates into CASSLMGSGANVLTF.

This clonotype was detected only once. CDR3 nucleotides: TGTGCCAGCAGCCAAGATGACGGGGGTGGCTACACCTTC. Amino acids: CASSQDDGGGYTF. This chain uses TRBV3-1 with TRBJ1-2; D perhaps matches TRBD1 (5 bases). Germline lookup yields CDR1 LGHDT and CDR2 YNNKEL (reference sequence). This CDR3 contains 13 residues. V was pared by 0 bases and J by 7 bases, with 9 bases between.

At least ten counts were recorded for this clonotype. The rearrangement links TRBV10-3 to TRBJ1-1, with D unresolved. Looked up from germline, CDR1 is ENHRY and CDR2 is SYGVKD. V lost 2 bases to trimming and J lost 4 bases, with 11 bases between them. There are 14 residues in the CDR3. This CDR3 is CAISELGSSTEAFF. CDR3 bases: TGTGCCATCAGTGAGCTGGGGTCGAGCACTGAAGCTTTCTTT.

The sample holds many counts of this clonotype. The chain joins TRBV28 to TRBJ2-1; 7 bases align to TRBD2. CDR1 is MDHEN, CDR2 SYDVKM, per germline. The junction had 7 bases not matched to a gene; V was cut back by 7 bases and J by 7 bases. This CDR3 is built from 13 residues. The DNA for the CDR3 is TGTGCCAGCATAGTGTCTAGCGGAAATGAGCAGTTCTTC. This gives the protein CASIVSSGNEQFF.

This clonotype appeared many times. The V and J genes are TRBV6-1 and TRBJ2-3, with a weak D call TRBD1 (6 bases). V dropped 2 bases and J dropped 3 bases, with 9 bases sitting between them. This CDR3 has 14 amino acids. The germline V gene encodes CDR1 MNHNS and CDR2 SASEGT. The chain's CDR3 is CASSEQGSTDTQYF. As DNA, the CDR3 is TGTGCCAGCAGTGAACAGGGGTCAACAGATACGCAGTATTTT.

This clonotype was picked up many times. The CDR3 sequence: CASSFRDRDEKLFF. DNA for the CDR3: TGTGCCAGCAGCTTCCGGGACAGGGATGAAAAACTGTTTTTT. The V call is TRBV13, the J call TRBJ1-4; 9 positions agree with TRBD1. J lost 6 bases, V lost 3 bases, and 2 bases had no gene match. This CDR3 spans 14 amino acids. Per germline, CDR1 PRHDT and CDR2 FYEKMQ (reference sequence).

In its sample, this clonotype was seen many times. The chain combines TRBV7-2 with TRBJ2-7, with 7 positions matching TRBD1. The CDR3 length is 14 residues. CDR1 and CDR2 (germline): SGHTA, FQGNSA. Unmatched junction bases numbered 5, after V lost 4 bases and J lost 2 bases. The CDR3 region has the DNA TGTGCCAGCAGCTCAAACAGGGGACCCTACGAGCAGTACTTC. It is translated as CASSSNRGPYEQYF.

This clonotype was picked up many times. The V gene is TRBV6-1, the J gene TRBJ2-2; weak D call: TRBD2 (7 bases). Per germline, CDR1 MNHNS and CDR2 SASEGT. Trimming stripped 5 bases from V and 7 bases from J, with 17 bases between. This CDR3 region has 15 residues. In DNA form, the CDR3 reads TGTGCCAGCAGTCCCGTGGGGGGGCAAGACGGGGAGCTGTTTTTT. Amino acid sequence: CASSPVGGQDGELFF.

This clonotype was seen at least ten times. For the CDR3, the DNA is TGTGCCAGCAGTTTGACAGGGGAGAACACTGAAGCTTTCTTT. Residues: CASSLTGENTEAFF. The chain recombines TRBV7-3 with TRBJ1-1; 8 bases agree with TRBD1. Germline CDR1 reads SGHTA; CDR2 reads FQGTGA. This CDR3 has 14 residues. V shed 6 bases and J 1 base; nucleotides not matched to a gene: 4.

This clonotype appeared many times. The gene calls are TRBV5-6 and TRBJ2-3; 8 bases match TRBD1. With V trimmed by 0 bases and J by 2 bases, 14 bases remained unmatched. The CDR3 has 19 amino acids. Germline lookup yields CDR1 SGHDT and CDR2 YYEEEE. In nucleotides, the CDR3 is TGTGCCAGCAGCTTGGTTGGTCGAGGAGGACAGGGTGTCACAGATACGCAGTATTTT. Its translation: CASSLVGRGGQGVTDTQYF. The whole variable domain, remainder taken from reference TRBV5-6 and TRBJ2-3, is DAGVTQSPTHLIKTRGQQVTLRCSPKSGHDTVSWYQQALGQGPQFIFQYYEEEERQRGNFPDRFSGHQFPNYSSELNVNALLLGDSALYLCASSLVGRGGQGVTDTQYFGPGTRLTVL.